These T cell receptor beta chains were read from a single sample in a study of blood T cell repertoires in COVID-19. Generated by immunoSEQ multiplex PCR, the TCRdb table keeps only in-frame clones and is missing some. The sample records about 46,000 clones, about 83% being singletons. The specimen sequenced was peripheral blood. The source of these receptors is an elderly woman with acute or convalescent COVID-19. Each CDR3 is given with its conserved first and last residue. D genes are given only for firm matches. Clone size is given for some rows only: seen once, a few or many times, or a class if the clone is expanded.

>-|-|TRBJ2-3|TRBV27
CASSLREGDTQYF
TGTGCCAGCAGTTTACGGGAAGGAGATACGCAGTATTTT
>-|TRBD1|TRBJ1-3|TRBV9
CASSGTGAGGNTIYF
TGTGCCAGCAGCGGAACAGGGGCAGGGGGAAACACCATATATTTT
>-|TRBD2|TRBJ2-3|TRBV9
CASSPKAGGTDTQYF
TGTGCCAGCAGCCCCAAAGCGGGGGGCACAGATACGCAGTATTTT
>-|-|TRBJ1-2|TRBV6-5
CGNRDNYGYTF
TGTGGGAACAGGGATAACTATGGCTACACCTTC
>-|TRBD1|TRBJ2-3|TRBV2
CASSGTGLGWDTQYF
TGTGCCAGCAGCGGGACAGGGCTAGGGTGGGATACGCAGTATTTT
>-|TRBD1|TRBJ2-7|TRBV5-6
CASSLQGQGSIEQYF
TGTGCCAGCAGCTTGCAGGGACAGGGTTCTATCGAGCAGTACTTC
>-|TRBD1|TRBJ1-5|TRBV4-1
CASSAQGNQPQHF
TGCGCCAGCAGCGCACAGGGGAATCAGCCCCAGCATTTT
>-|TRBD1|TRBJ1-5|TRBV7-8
CASSSGQGRNQPQHF
TGTGCCAGCAGTTCTGGACAGGGGAGGAATCAGCCCCAGCATTTT
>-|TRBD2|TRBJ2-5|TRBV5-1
CASSLNPRAGGIQETQYF
TGCGCCAGCAGCTTGAACCCTAGAGCGGGGGGCATCCAAGAGACCCAGTACTTC
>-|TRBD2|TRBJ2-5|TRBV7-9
CASPVSGGPPSVLAQYF
TGTGCCAGCCCCGTCAGCGGGGGGCCGCCCAGCGTGCTGGCCCAGTACTTC
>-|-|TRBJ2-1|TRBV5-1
CASSLDGSSYNEQFF
TGCGCCAGCAGCTTGGATGGGAGCTCCTACAATGAGCAGTTCTTC
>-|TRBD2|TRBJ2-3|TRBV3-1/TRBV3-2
CASSQGPAGGYDTQYF
TGTGCCAGCAGCCAAGGACCAGCGGGGGGTTATGATACGCAGTATTTT
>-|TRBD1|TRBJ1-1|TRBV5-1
CASSSGDRGTEAFF
TGCGCCAGCAGCTCGGGAGACAGGGGTACTGAAGCTTTCTTT
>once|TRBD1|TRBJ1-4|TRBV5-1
CASRSGTDRLELFF
TGCGCCAGCCGGTCCGGGACAGACCGTTTAGAACTGTTTTTT
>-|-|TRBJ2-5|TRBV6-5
CASRIDWYQETQYF
TGTGCCAGCAGGATTGACTGGTACCAAGAGACCCAGTACTTC
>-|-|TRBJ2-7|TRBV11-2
CASSWRAVGEQYF
TGTGCCAGCAGCTGGCGGGCGGTGGGGGAGCAGTACTTC
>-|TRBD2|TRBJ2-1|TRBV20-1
CSASEIQRGGLKFF
TGCAGTGCTAGTGAGATCCAGCGGGGGGGCCTTAAGTTCTTC